This TCR beta chain was profiled in a study of shared T cell receptors in the human thymus. The protocol was immunoSEQ multiplex PCR, while the TCRdb copy is restricted to in-frame clones and leaves out a portion. The repertoire holds under 850,000 clones, around 89% seen once, with 0.0095% to 0.012% in the top ten. The germline gives CDR1 SEHNR, CDR2 FQNEAQ (reference sequence). V was cut by 6 bases and J by 5 bases, with 10 bases left in between. The CDR3 covers 13 residues. This sample also belongs to another study, concerning human thymus T cells. That investigation notes: Donors were healthy Finnish babies undergoing corrective operations for congenital heart defects. Thymic resections from corrective heart surgery supplied the tissue. Biased V and J segment usage appeared in thymus and peripheral blood. Related studies noted strongly shared thymic repertoires across unrelated people.

This clonotype was sampled from a boy younger than two with a congenital heart defect. Sequenced sample: thymocytes. The chain uses TRBV7-9 and TRBJ2-2; D possibly corresponds to TRBD1 (6 bases). The CDR3 reads CASRKDRTGELFF. DNA of the CDR3: TGTGCCAGCAGGAAAGACAGGACCGGGGAGCTGTTTTTT.